The 31 T cell receptor beta chains below were found in one sample sequenced in a study of circulating and synovial CD4+ cells in juvenile arthritis. Profiling relied on immunoSEQ multiplex PCR, and the TCRdb table lists in-frame clones only, not all of them. The sample records 30,000 to 40,000 clones, roughly 95% being singletons. Sequencing input: CD4+ T cells from blood. The receptors derive from a human donor with juvenile idiopathic arthritis.

The chain uses TRBV5-1 and TRBJ2-7; D is unresolved. Between the trimmed V and J ends, which lost 2 bases and 7 bases, there was a span of 7 bases. Germline-derived CDR1 and CDR2 are SGHRS and YFSETQ. The CDR3 runs 11 residues. CDR3 DNA: TGCGCCAGCAGCTTAAACATGGAGCAGTACTTC. Its translation is CASSLNMEQYF.

CDR3 sequence: CASTVTGMNTEAFF. The DNA for the CDR3 is TGTGCCAGTACCGTGACAGGGATGAACACTGAAGCTTTCTTT. The J gene is TRBJ1-1, the V gene TRBV19; TRBD1 matches 7 bases. There are 14 residues in the CDR3. Trimming cost V 7 bases and J 0 bases; bases outside gene matches: 5. The germline CDR1 and CDR2 sequences are LNHDA and SQIVND (reference sequence).

The J gene is TRBJ1-1, the V gene TRBV11-2; 9 nucleotides match TRBD1. This CDR3 comprises 16 residues. J lost 5 bases, V lost 5 bases, and 12 bases had no gene match. The germline CDR1 and CDR2 sequences are SGHAT and FQNNGV. Here the CDR3 DNA reads TGTGCCAGCAGCCCCCCCAGAACAGGGGGCATAACTGAAGCTTTCTTT. Its protein product is CASSPPRTGGITEAFF.

DNA of the CDR3: TGCAGCGTTGTCCCGACAGGTGGTAACTACGAGCAGTACTTC. Translated: CSVVPTGGNYEQYF. V usage is TRBV29-1 and J usage is TRBJ2-7, with D tentatively TRBD1 (6 bases). Per the germline V gene, CDR1 is SQVTM and CDR2 is ANQGSEA. Trimming removed 4 bases at V and 3 bases at J, with 16 bases between. CDR3 length equals 14 residues.

The genes are TRBV14 and TRBJ2-7; TRBD2 is a possible D gene (5 bases). V was pared by 4 bases and J by 4 bases, with 11 bases between. There are 13 residues in the CDR3. The germline CDR1 and CDR2 sequences are SGHDN and FVKESK. CDR3 in amino acids: CASSLGIRYEQYF. The DNA of the CDR3 is TGTGCCAGCAGCCTCGGGATTCGTTACGAGCAGTACTTC.

This chain links TRBV7-9 with TRBJ2-7, with 9 bases fitting TRBD2. The CDR3 totals 14 residues. Germline CDR1 SEHNR, CDR2 FQNEAQ (reference sequence). J lost 2 bases, V lost 5 bases, and 4 bases had no gene match. The DNA for the CDR3 is TGTGCCAGCAGCCTTTTAGCGGGGGCCTACGAGCAGTACTTC. Residues: CASSLLAGAYEQYF.

The chain joins TRBV19 to TRBJ1-4; the D is unclear. Germline CDR1 is LNHDA and CDR2 is SQIVND (reference sequence). The CDR3 is 15 residues long. With 1 base removed from V and 3 bases from J, the gap between germline ends came to 9 bases. The CDR3 spells CASSIAIGANEKLFF. The CDR3 bases are TGTGCCAGTAGTATAGCTATCGGTGCTAATGAAAAACTGTTTTTT.

The rearrangement joins TRBV5-1 to TRBJ2-7; maybe TRBD1 (6 bases). Deletions cut 1 base from V and 0 bases from J, with 8 bases between. This CDR3 contains 14 residues. Germline V lookup: CDR1 SGHRS, CDR2 YFSETQ. As DNA, the CDR3 is TGCGCCAGCAGCTTGACGGGACACTCCTACGAGCAGTACTTC. It specifies CASSLTGHSYEQYF.

The V and J genes are TRBV14 and TRBJ2-7, with a weak D call TRBD2 (6 bases). Trimming took off 2 bases at V and 0 bases at J, with 11 bases between the two ends. Germline CDR1 and CDR2: SGHDN and FVKESK. This CDR3 has 15 residues. For the CDR3, the DNA is TGTGCCAGCAGCCAATTGGACGGGAGCTCCTACGAGCAGTACTTC. Its translation is CASSQLDGSSYEQYF.

This clone was found a few times. CDR3: CATSRPDRREQYF. The CDR3 DNA is TGTGCCACCAGCAGACCCGACAGGCGCGAGCAGTACTTC. The genes are TRBV15 and TRBJ2-7, with a tentative D call TRBD1 (6 bases). Trimming stripped 2 bases from V and 6 bases from J, with 11 bases between. The CDR3 runs to 13 residues. Germline CDR1 is LNHNV and CDR2 is YYDKDF (reference sequence).

The V call is TRBV28, the J call TRBJ1-2, with a tentative D call TRBD1 (5 bases). Germline-derived CDR1 and CDR2 are MDHEN and SYDVKM. The V end lost 2 bases, the J end lost 4 bases, and 17 bases lay between the germline ends. CDR3 length: 16 residues. DNA for the CDR3: TGTGCCAGCAGTTTAAGTCGGTCGGGGGGGTCCTATGGCTACACCTTC. This encodes CASSLSRSGGSYGYTF.

The rearrangement uses TRBV4-3 and TRBJ1-5, with TRBD1 identical over 7 bases. The length of the CDR3 is 16 residues. The V segment lost 1 base and the J segment 5 bases; nucleotides outside the gene matches: 8. Germline V gives CDR1 LGHNA, CDR2 YSLEER. Here the CDR3 DNA reads TGCGCCAGCAGCCAAGGGTTACAGGGGTCGCATCAGCCCCAGCATTTT. Its translation: CASSQGLQGSHQPQHF.

V usage is TRBV10-3 and J usage is TRBJ2-5, with 9 nucleotides matching TRBD2. V was clipped by 6 bases and J by 5 bases; unmatched bases: 7. CDR1 ENHRY and CDR2 SYGVKD come from the germline V gene. This CDR3 contains 14 residues. CDR3 bases: TGTGCCATCAGGGCCGGGACTAGCTGGGAGACCCAGTACTTC. It yields the protein CAIRAGTSWETQYF.

The CDR3 protein is CASSPGTSGGRGWFF. Here the CDR3 DNA reads TGTGCCAGTAGCCCTGGGACTTCGGGTGGTCGGGGGTGGTTCTTC. The gene calls are TRBV19 and TRBJ2-1; TRBD2 is a possible D gene (6 bases). The V gene lost 6 bases and the J gene lost 15 bases, with 27 bases spanning the gap. Germline CDR1 reads LNHDA; CDR2 reads SQIVND (reference sequence). The CDR3 runs to 15 residues.

DNA for the CDR3: TGTGCCAGCAGCCGGACTAGCGCTAGCACAGATACGCAGTATTTT. It encodes CASSRTSASTDTQYF. The V call is TRBV7-2, the J call TRBJ2-3, with 9 positions matching TRBD2. With 5 bases clipped from V and 0 bases from J, the junction kept 3 bases outside the gene matches. CDR1 and CDR2 from the germline V gene are SGHTA and FQGNSA. The CDR3 consists of 15 residues.

The chain is built from TRBV28 and TRBJ2-7; TRBD1 aligns across 9 bases. This CDR3 spans 16 amino acids. V shed 5 bases and J 0 bases; nucleotides not matched to a gene: 8. The V gene's germline CDR1 is MDHEN and CDR2 SYDVKM. DNA for the CDR3: TGTGCCAGCAGTCAGGCACCGGGACAGGGCTCCTACGAGCAGTACTTC. Its translation: CASSQAPGQGSYEQYF.

The CDR3 loop is CASSAPGTWTHTEAFF. CDR3 sequence (DNA): TGTGCCAGCAGTGCACCGGGGACTTGGACTCACACTGAAGCTTTCTTT. This chain uses TRBV28 with TRBJ1-1; possible D gene TRBD1, 5 bases. CDR1 MDHEN and CDR2 SYDVKM come from the germline V gene. The length of the CDR3 is 16 residues. Trimming removed 5 bases from V and 3 bases from J, with 19 bases in between.

This chain joins TRBV23-1 and TRBJ2-7; weak D call: TRBD1 (6 bases). Being an ORF, TRBV23-1 has a function that is uncertain. The CDR3 is made up of 16 amino acids. The V end lost 8 bases, the J end lost 7 bases, and 27 bases lay between the germline ends. CDR3 bases: TGCGCCAGCGGCCGTCCGGGACAAGGGTTGGAGGTAGAGCAGTACTTC. As protein: CASGRPGQGLEVEQYF.

The chain has TRBV19 and TRBJ2-1, with 7 nucleotides matching TRBD2. The length of the CDR3 is 16 residues. V trimming: 0 bases; J trimming: 6 bases; junction bases outside the gene matches: 8. Germline CDR1 LNHDA, CDR2 SQIVND (reference sequence). CDR3 sequence: CASSIDRDYVANEQFF. CDR3 coding DNA: TGTGCCAGTAGTATAGATCGGGACTATGTGGCCAATGAGCAGTTCTTC.

The rearrangement uses TRBV12-5 and TRBJ1-4, with D tentatively TRBD1 (6 bases). In germline, CDR1 is LGHNT, CDR2 FRNRAP. CDR3 length: 12 amino acids. The CDR3 loop is CALQGFNEKLFF. The CDR3 nucleotides read TGTGCCCTACAGGGCTTTAATGAAAAACTGTTTTTT. Full variable domain (missing parts from reference TRBV12-5 and TRBJ1-4): DARVTQTPRHKVTEMGQEVTMRCQPILGHNTVFWYRQTMMQGLELLAYFRNRAPLDDSGMPKDRFSAEMPDATLATLKIQPSEPRDSAVYFCALQGFNEKLFFGSGTQLSVL.

The V gene is TRBV4-1, the J gene TRBJ1-5, with 9 bases identical to TRBD1. The J segment lost 5 bases and the V segment lost 4 bases, leaving 9 bases of the junction unmatched. Germline V gene data show CDR1 as MGHRA and CDR2 as YSYEKL. This CDR3 contains 16 residues. The CDR3 sequence: CASSLLAGQGYQPQHF. The CDR3 DNA reads as TGCGCCAGCAGCCTCTTAGCGGGACAGGGATATCAGCCCCAGCATTTT.

This chain connects TRBV5-4 to TRBJ2-2, with 10 nucleotides matching TRBD1. The CDR3 is 15 amino acids. V was pared by 4 bases and J by 5 bases, with 5 bases of the junction left unmatched. Germline V gene data show CDR1 as SGHNT and CDR2 as YYREEE (reference sequence). The CDR3 sequence is CASSPGTGDTGELFF. DNA for the CDR3: TGTGCCAGCAGCCCTGGGACAGGGGATACCGGGGAGCTGTTTTTT.

This rearrangement joins TRBV6-6 to TRBJ1-2; the D is unclear. Germline assignment: CDR1 MNHNY and CDR2 SVGAGI (reference sequence). The ends were cut back, 0 bases at V and 4 bases at J, with 3 bases in the middle. The CDR3 has 12 residues. The CDR3 region is CASSYSSYGYTF. The CDR3 DNA reads TGTGCCAGCAGTTACTCTAGCTATGGCTACACCTTC.

The rearrangement uses TRBV11-1 and TRBJ2-3, with D possibly TRBD1 on 5 matching bases. V was cut by 1 base and J by 0 bases, with 20 bases left in between. This CDR3 region has 19 residues. The germline V gene encodes CDR1 SGHAT and CDR2 FQDESV (reference sequence). The CDR3, as DNA: TGTGCCAGCAGCTTAGGGGGCAAAAAGTCCGCACCTAGCACAGATACGCAGTATTTT. It encodes CASSLGGKKSAPSTDTQYF. Looking up the rest from reference TRBV11-1 and TRBJ2-3 gives the full variable domain: EAEVAQSPRYKITEKSQAVAFWCDPISGHATLYWYRQILGQGPELLVQFQDESVVDDSQLPKDRFSAERLKGVDSTLKIQPAELGDSAMYLCASSLGGKKSAPSTDTQYFGPGTRLTVL.

The chain employs TRBV7-2 and TRBJ2-7, with 10 bases matching TRBD2. This CDR3 comprises 14 residues. Germline loops: CDR1 SGHTA, CDR2 FQGNSA. V lost 5 bases and J lost 4; bases outside the gene matches: 5. CDR3 sequence reads: CASSPSSGGYEQYF. Here the CDR3 DNA reads TGTGCCAGCAGCCCGAGTAGCGGGGGGTACGAGCAGTACTTC.

V usage is TRBV7-8 and J usage is TRBJ2-3; maybe TRBD2 (6 bases). V lost 0 bases to trimming and J lost 0 bases, with 13 bases between them. Per germline, CDR1 SGHVS and CDR2 FQNEAQ. CDR3 size: 17 residues. The CDR3 loop is CASSLAPGGLSTDTQYF. The CDR3 bases are TGTGCCAGCAGCTTAGCGCCTGGGGGACTGAGCACAGATACGCAGTATTTT.

The sample holds one count of this clone. The genes are TRBV4-3 and TRBJ1-2; TRBD1 aligns across 9 bases. The ends lost 1 base at V and 6 bases at J; junction bases unmatched: 9. The CDR3 is 16 residues long. Per the germline V gene, CDR1 is LGHNA and CDR2 is YSLEER. The CDR3, as DNA: TGCGCCAGCAGCCAAGGGGTGGGACAGGGAAACGATGGCTACACCTTC. This sequence encodes CASSQGVGQGNDGYTF.

This chain joins TRBV5-6 and TRBJ2-7, with D tentatively TRBD2 (5 bases). The CDR3 spans 13 residues. Germline lookup yields CDR1 SGHDT and CDR2 YYEEEE. Between the trimmed V and J ends, which lost 3 bases and 3 bases, there was a span of 10 bases. The CDR3 here is CASSSSLVYEQYF. CDR3 coding DNA: TGTGCCAGCAGCTCTAGCCTGGTCTACGAGCAGTACTTC.

A single count supports this clone. The CDR3 region is CASSLRGSEQFF. The CDR3 bases are TGCGCCAGCAGCTTGCGGGGGAGTGAGCAGTTCTTC. The chain combines TRBV5-1 with TRBJ2-1, with a tentative D call TRBD2 (6 bases). This CDR3 is built from 12 residues. V was pared by 1 base and J by 9 bases, with 8 bases between. Germline-derived CDR1 and CDR2 are SGHRS and YFSETQ.

This clone was observed a handful of times. V is TRBV28 and J is TRBJ1-1, with D hard to call. The CDR3 consists of 11 residues. Trimming pared 5 bases from V and 13 bases from J, leaving 14 bases between. Germline CDR1 and CDR2: MDHEN and SYDVKM. The CDR3 loop is CASSVPPGIFF. In nucleotides, the CDR3 is TGTGCCAGCAGTGTTCCCCCGGGGATTTTCTTT.

The rearrangement uses TRBV28 and TRBJ2-4, with TRBD2 as a possible D gene (6 bases). CDR1 is MDHEN and CDR2 is SYDVKM in the germline V gene. Deletions cut 6 bases from V and 8 bases from J, with 14 bases between. This CDR3 is built from 13 residues. In DNA form, the CDR3 reads TGTGCCAGCAGCCCTGGGGACTCCGACATTCAGTACTTC. Protein: CASSPGDSDIQYF.